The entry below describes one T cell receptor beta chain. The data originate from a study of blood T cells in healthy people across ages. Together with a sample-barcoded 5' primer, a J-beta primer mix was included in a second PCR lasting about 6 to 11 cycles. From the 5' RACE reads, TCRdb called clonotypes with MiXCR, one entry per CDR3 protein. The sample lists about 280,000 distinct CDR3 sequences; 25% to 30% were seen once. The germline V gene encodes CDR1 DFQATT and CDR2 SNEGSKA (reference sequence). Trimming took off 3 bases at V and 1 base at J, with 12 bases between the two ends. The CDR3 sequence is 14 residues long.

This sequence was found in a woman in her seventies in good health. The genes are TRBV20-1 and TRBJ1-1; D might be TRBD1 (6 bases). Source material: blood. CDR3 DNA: TGCAGTGCTAGGCGGGGGGGGCAGAACACTGAAGCTTTCTTT. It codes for CSARRGGQNTEAFF.